In its sample, the clone carrying this TCR beta chain was seen once. Its antigen is not identified. The repertoire was sequenced with immunoSEQ multiplex PCR; TCRdb's copy has only in-frame clones and lacks some. Of roughly 130,000 clones listed, about nine tenths are singletons. This specimen comes from a study of radiotherapy plus CTLA-4 blockade in lung cancer. The CDR3 is made up of 15 amino acids. CDR1 is SGHRS, CDR2 YFSETQ, per germline. The V segment lost 4 bases and the J segment 4 bases; nucleotides outside the gene matches: 7. In chemo-refractory metastatic non-small-cell lung cancer, patients got ipilimumab CTLA-4 blockade together with focal radiation. Broader study findings: In blood, tumor-derived TCR clones expanded after radiotherapy plus ipilimumab.

The chain employs TRBV5-1 and TRBJ1-2; 10 positions match TRBD1. Material: peripheral blood, obtained from a patient treated with radiotherapy plus ipilimumab. The TCR sequence derives from a human donor with non-small cell lung cancer that progressed on radiotherapy plus ipilimumab. CDR3 region: CASSTRQGASYGYTF. Here the CDR3 DNA reads TGCGCCAGCAGCACCAGACAGGGGGCTAGCTATGGCTACACCTTC.